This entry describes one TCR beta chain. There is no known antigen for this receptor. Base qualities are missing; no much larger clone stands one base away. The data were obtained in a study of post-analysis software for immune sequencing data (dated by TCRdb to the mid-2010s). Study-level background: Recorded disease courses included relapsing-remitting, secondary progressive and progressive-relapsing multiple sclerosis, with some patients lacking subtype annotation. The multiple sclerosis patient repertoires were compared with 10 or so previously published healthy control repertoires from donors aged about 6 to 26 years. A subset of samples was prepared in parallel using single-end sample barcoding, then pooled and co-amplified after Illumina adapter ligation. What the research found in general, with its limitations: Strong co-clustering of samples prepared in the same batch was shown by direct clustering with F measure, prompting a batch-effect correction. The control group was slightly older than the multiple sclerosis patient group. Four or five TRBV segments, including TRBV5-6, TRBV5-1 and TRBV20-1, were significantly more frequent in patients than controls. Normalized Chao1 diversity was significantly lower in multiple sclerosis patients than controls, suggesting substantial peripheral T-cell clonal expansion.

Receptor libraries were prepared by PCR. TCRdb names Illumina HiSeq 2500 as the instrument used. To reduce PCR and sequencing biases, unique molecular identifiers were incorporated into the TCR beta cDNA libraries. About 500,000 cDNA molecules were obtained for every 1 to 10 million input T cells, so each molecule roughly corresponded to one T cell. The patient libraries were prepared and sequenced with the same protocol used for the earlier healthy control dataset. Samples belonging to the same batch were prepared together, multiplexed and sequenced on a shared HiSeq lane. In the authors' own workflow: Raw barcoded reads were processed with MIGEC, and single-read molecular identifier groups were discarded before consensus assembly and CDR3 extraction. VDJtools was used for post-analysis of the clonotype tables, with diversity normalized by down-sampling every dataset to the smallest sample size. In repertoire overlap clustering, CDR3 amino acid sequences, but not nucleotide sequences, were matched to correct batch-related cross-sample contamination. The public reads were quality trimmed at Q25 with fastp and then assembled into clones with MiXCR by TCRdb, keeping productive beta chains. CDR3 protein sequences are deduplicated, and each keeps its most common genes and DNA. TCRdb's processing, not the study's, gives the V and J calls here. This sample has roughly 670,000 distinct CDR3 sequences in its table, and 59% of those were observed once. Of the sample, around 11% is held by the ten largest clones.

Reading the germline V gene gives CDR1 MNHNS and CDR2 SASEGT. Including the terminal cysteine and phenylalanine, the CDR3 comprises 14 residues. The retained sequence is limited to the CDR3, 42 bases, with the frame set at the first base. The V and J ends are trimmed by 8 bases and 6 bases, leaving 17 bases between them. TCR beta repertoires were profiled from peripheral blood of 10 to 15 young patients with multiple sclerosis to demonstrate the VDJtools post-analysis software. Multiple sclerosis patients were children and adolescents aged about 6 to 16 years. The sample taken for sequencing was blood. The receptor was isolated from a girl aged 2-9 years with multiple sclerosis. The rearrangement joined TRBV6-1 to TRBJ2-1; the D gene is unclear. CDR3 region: CASLGLPRGNEQFF. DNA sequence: TGTGCCAGCTTGGGTCTCCCCCGAGGCAATGAGCAGTTCTTC.